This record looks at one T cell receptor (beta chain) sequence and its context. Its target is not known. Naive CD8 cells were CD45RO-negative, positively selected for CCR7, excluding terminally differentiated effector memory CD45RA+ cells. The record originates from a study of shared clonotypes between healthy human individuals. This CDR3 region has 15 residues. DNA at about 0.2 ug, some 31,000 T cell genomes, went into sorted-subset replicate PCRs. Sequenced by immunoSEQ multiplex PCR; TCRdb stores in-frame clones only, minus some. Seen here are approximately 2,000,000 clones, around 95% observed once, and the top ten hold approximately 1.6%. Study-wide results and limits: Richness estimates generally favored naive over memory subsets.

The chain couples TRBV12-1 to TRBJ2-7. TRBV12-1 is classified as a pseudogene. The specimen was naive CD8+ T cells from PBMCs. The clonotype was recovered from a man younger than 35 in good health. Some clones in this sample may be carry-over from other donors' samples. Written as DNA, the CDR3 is TGTGCCAGCAGCTCCGAGACCCGAAAAGGCCACGAGCAGTACTTC. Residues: CASSSETRKGHEQYF.